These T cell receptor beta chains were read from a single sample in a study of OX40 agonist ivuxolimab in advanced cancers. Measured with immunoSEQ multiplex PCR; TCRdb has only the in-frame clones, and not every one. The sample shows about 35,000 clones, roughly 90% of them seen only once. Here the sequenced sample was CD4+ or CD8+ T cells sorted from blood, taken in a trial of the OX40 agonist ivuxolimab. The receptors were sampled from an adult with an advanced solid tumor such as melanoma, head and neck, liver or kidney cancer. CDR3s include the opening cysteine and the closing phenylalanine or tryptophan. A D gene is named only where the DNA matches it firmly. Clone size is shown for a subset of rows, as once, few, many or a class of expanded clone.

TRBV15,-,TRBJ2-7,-,TGTGCCACCAATTCGGACGGTCCCTCGGGGGAGCAGTACTTC,CATNSDGPSGEQYF
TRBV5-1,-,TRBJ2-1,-,TGCGCCAGCAGCCACAGGGATGAGCCCGAACCGTTCTATGAGCAGTTCTTC,CASSHRDEPEPFYEQFF
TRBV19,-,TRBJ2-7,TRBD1,TGTGCCAGTAGTAGGACAGGGGGCTGGCAGGACGAGCAGTACTTC,CASSRTGGWQDEQYF
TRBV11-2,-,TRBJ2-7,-,TGTGCCAGCAGCCTAGTGTCACCCCACGAGCAGTACTTC,CASSLVSPHEQYF
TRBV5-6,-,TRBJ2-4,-,TGTGCCAGCAGCATCAGGGTGGCCAAAAACATTCAGTACTTC,CASSIRVAKNIQYF
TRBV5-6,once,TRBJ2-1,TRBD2,TGTGCCAGCAGTCTGTCTAGCGGGAGGGGATACAATGAGCAGTTCTTC,CASSLSSGRGYNEQFF
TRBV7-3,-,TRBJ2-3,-,TGTGCCAGCAGCTTAATTCTCACAGATACGCAGTATTTT,CASSLILTDTQYF
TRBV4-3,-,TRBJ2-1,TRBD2,TGCGCCAGCAGCACAGGACTAGCGGGAGTGGATGAGCAGTTCTTC,CASSTGLAGVDEQFF
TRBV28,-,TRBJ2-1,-,TGTGCCAGCAGTTTAGGAACGGGACCTGGGGATGAGCAGTTCTTC,CASSLGTGPGDEQFF
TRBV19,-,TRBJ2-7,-,TGTGCCAGTAGTATAGGGGAGCTGGACCCATCCTACGAGCAGTACTTC,CASSIGELDPSYEQYF
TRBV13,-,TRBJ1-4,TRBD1,TGTGCCAGCAGCCAACGGGACAGGGGAGAAGTGAATGAAAAACTGTTTTTT,CASSQRDRGEVNEKLFF
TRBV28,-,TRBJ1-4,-,TGTGCCAGCACCGCACCCGGACAGAAATCCGCAACTAATGAAAAACTGTTTTTT,CASTAPGQKSATNEKLFF
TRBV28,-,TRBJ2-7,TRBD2,TGTGCCGAACAATCAGCGGGAGGATACGAGCAGTACTTC,CAEQSAGGYEQYF